This TCR beta chain was obtained from a study of cytomegalovirus exposure and HLA in healthy donors. This CDR3 has 14 amino acids. The germline V gene has CDR1 SGHVS and CDR2 FNYEAQ. V was clipped by 1 base and J by 5 bases; unmatched bases: 4. General study findings and limits: Follow-up analysis later connected one missense variant in DCLRE1C with trimming of TCR beta V- and J-genes. About 150 TCR beta chains were listed as cytomegalovirus-associated. Most TCR sequences showed up rarely, but some public TCRs showed up in many donors. Association of 16,951 TCR beta sequences with HLA alleles was found at 0.05 false discovery rate in a later analysis.

Vbeta (60) and Jbeta (13) primers were used in the PCR. Using immunoSEQ multiplex PCR, the repertoire was profiled, and TCRdb retains in-frame clones only, with some absent. Of 150,000 to 200,000 clones in the sample, about 80% were seen once. About this clone: Its antigen is as yet unknown.

This TCR derives from a woman in her thirties or forties in good health and CMV-seronegative. The specimen sequenced was PBMCs. This sequence joins TRBV7-6 and TRBJ1-1, with TRBD1 matching over 7 bases. The CDR3 coding sequence is TGTGCCAGCAGCTTAGAGGGGGCGCGGACTGAAGCTTTCTTT. Translating gives CASSLEGARTEAFF.